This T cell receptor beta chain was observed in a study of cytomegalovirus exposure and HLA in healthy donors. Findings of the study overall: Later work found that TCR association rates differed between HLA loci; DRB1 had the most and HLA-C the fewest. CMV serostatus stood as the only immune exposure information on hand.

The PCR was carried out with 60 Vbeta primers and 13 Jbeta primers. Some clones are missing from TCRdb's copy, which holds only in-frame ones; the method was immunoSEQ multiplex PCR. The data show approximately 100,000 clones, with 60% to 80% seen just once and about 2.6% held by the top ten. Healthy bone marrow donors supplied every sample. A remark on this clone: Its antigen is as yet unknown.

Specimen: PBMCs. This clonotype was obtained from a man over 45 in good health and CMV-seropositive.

Here the CDR3 reads CASSGRRGPYGYTF. CDR3 DNA sequence: TGTGCCAGCAGTGGACGCAGGGGGCCGTATGGCTACACCTTC. J is TRBJ1-2 and V is TRBV6-1; 8 positions agree with TRBD1. Trimming took 4 bases from V and 5 from J; bases not matched to a gene: 6. The CDR3 length is 14 residues. Per germline, CDR1 MNHNS and CDR2 SASEGT.